This T cell receptor beta chain was recovered during a study of Ad26.COV2.S vaccination and SARS-CoV-2 variants. TCRdb's copy holds only in-frame clones and misses some; the assay was immunoSEQ multiplex PCR. The sample contains 300,000 to 350,000 clones, roughly 88% of which appear only once. Described treatment: about 20 received Ad26.COV2.S at low or high dose, single or two shots; about 5 received placebo; per-sample allocation not given. Specimens were obtained on day 63 following the first vaccine or placebo injection. Within Boston, the person who donated was an adult of 18-55 years. Germline CDR1 is SEHNR and CDR2 is FQNEAQ (reference sequence). V lost 2 bases to trimming and J lost 5 bases, with 11 bases between them. This CDR3 has 14 amino acids. As for this clone: Its antigen remains unidentified.

The study, taken as a whole, reports: Measurements of TCR breadth and depth may have given underestimates of the total T cell responses.

Specimen: peripheral blood, collected in a trial of Ad26.COV2.S vaccine versus placebo. This sequence joins TRBV7-9 and TRBJ2-3; D gene ambiguous. The sequence was collected from a person between 18 and 65 years old who received the Ad26.COV2.S COVID-19 vaccine or a placebo. The CDR3 sequence is CASSLSGGRDTQYF. DNA for the CDR3: TGTGCCAGCAGCTTATCGGGCGGACGAGATACGCAGTATTTT.